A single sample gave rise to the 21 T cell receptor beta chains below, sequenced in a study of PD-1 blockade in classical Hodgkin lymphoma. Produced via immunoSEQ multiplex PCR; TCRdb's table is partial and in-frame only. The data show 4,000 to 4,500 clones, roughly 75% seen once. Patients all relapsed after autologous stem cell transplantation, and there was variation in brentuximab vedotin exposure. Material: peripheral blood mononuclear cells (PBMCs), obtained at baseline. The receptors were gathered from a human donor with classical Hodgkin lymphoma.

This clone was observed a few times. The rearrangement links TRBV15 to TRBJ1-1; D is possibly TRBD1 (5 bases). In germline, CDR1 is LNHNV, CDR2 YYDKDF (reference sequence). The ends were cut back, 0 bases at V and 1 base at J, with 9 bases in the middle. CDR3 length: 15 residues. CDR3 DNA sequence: TGTGCCACCAGCAGAGACGGGGCCGAGAACACTGAAGCTTTCTTT. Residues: CATSRDGAENTEAFF.

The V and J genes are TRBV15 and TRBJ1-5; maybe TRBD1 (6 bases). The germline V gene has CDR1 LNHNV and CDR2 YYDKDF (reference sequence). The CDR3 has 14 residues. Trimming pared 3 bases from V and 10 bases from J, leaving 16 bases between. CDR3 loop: CATSSAGARVPQHF. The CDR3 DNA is TGTGCCACCAGCAGTGCGGGGGCGAGGGTCCCCCAGCATTTT.

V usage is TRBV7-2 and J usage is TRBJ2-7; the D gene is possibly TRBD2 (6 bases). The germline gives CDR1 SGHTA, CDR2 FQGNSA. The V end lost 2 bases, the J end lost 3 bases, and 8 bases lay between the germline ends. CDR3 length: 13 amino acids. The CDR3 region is CASSLSGDYEQYF. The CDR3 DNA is TGTGCCAGCAGCTTATCGGGAGACTACGAGCAGTACTTC.

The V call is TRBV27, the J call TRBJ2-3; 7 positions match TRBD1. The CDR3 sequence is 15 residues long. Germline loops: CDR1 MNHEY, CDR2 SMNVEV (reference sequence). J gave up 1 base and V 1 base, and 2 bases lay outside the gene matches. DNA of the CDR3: TGTGCCAGCAGTTTATATGGACAGGGCACAGATACGCAGTATTTT. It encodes CASSLYGQGTDTQYF.

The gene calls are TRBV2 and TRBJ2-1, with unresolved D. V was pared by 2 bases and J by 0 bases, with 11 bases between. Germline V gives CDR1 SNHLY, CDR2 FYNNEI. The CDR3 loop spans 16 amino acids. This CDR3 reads CASSELAASSYNEQFF. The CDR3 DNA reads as TGTGCCAGCAGTGAATTAGCTGCGAGCTCCTACAATGAGCAGTTCTTC.

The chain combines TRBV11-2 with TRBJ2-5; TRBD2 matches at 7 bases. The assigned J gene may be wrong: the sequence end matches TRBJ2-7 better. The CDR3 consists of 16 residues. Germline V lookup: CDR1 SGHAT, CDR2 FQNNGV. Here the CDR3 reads CASSPIGRLSSYEQYF. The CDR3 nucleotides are TGTGCCAGCAGCCCGATCGGGAGGCTGAGCTCCTACGAGCAGTACTTC.

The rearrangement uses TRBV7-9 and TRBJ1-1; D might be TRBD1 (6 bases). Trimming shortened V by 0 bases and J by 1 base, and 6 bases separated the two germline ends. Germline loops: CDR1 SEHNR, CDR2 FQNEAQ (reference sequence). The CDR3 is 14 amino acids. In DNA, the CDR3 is TGTGCCAGCAGCTTAGCAGGGGGGAACACTGAAGCTTTCTTT. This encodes CASSLAGGNTEAFF.

The CDR3 protein is CASSSLDGINEKLFF. CDR3 sequence (DNA): TGTGCCAGCAGTTCCCTGGACGGGATTAATGAAAAACTGTTTTTT. V is TRBV28 and J is TRBJ1-4; no clear D. Trimming took 4 bases from V and 4 from J, leaving 13 bases between them. CDR3 size: 15 residues. CDR1 is MDHEN and CDR2 is SYDVKM in the germline V gene.

CDR3: CASSKVGYYNEQFF. The CDR3 nucleotides read TGTGCCAGCAGCAAAGTGGGCTACTACAATGAGCAGTTCTTC. The V and J genes are TRBV21-1 and TRBJ2-1; the table assigns TRBD1, which was not confirmed against the DNA. TRBV21-1 has pseudogene status. The CDR3 is 14 residues long.

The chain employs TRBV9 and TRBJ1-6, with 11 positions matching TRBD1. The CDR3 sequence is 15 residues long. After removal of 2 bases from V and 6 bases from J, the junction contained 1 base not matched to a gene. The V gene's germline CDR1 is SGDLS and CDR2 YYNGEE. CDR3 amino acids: CASSVGTGGNSPLHF. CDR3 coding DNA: TGTGCCAGCAGCGTGGGGACAGGGGGTAATTCACCCCTCCACTTT.

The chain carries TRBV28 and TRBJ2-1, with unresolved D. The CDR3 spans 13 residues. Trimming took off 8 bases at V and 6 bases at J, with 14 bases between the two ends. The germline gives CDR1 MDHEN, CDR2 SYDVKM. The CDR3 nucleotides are TGTGCCAGCCGGTCTAGTAATCCCAATGAGCAGTTCTTC. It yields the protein CASRSSNPNEQFF. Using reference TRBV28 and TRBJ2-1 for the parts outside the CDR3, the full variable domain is DVKVTQSSRYLVKRTGEKVFLECVQDMDHENMFWYRQDPGLGLRLIYFSYDVKMKEKGDIPEGYSVSREKKERFSLILESASTNQTSMYLCASRSSNPNEQFFGPGTRLTVL.

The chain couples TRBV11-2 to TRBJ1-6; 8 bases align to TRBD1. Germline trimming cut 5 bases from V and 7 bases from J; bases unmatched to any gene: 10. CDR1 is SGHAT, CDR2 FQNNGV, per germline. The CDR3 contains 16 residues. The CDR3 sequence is CASSVRQGNLNSPLHF. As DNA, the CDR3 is TGTGCCAGCAGCGTACGACAGGGGAACCTAAATTCACCCCTCCACTTT.

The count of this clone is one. In DNA form, the CDR3 reads TGTGCCAGCAGCTTAGATTTTGGTGGTGAGCCAGCCTACGAGCAGTACTTC. Protein: CASSLDFGGEPAYEQYF. This chain uses TRBV7-9 with TRBJ2-7; the D is unclear. The CDR3 extends over 17 amino acids. Trimming left V 1 base short and J 2 bases short, with 18 bases between. Germline V lookup: CDR1 SEHNR, CDR2 FQNEAQ (reference sequence).

Written as DNA, the CDR3 is TGTGCCAGCTCCTACGCAGGCTCCTATAATTCACCCCTCCACTTT. Protein sequence: CASSYAGSYNSPLHF. The rearrangement uses TRBV27 and TRBJ1-6; D is unresolved. V was cut by 8 bases and J by 0 bases, with 11 bases left in between. The CDR3 is 15 residues long. Germline CDR1 and CDR2: MNHEY and SMNVEV (reference sequence).

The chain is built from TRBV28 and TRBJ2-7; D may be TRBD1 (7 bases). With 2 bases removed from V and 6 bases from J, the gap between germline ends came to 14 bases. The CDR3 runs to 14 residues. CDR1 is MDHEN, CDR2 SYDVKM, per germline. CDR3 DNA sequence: TGTGCCAGCAGTTTAGCGGGGACAGAGCGCGAGCAGTACTTC. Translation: CASSLAGTEREQYF.

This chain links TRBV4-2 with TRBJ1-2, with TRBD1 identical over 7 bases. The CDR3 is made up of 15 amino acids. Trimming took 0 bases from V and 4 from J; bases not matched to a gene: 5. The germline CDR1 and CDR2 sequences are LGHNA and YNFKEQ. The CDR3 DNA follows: TGTGCCAGCAGCCAAGATTTTGGGACAGCCTATGGCTACACCTTC. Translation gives CASSQDFGTAYGYTF.

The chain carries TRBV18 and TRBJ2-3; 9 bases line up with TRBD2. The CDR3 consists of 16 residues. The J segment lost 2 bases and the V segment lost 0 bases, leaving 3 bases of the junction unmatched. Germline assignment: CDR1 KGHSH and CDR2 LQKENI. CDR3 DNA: TGTGCCAGCTCACCACCTAGCGGGGGCCTCACAGATACGCAGTATTTT. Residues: CASSPPSGGLTDTQYF.

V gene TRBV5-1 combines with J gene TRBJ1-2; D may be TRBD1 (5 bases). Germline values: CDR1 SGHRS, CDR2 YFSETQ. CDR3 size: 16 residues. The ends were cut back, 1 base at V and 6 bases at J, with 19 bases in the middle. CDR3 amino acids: CASSLRGETAIHGYTF. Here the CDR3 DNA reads TGCGCCAGCAGCTTGCGGGGAGAGACAGCCATCCATGGCTACACCTTC.

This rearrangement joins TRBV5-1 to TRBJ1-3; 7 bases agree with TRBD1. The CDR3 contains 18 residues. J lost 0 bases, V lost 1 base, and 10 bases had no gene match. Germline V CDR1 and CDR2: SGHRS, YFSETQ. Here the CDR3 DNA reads TGCGCCAGCAGCTTGACAGGGGCAACGGCTAGCTCTGGAAACACCATATATTTT. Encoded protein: CASSLTGATASSGNTIYF.

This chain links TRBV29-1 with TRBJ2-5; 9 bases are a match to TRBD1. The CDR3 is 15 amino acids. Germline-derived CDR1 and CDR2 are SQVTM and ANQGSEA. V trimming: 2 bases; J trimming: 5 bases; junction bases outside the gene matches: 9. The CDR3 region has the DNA TGCAGCGTTGAACACGGGACAGGGAGGTTGGAGACCCAGTACTTC. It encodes CSVEHGTGRLETQYF.

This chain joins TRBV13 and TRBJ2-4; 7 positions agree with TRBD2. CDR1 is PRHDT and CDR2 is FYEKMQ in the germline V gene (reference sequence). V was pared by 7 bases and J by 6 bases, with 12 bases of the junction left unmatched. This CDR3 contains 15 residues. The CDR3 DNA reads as TGTGCCAGCACCTTCACTGGGGAGGGCGGAAACATTCAGTACTTC. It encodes CASTFTGEGGNIQYF.